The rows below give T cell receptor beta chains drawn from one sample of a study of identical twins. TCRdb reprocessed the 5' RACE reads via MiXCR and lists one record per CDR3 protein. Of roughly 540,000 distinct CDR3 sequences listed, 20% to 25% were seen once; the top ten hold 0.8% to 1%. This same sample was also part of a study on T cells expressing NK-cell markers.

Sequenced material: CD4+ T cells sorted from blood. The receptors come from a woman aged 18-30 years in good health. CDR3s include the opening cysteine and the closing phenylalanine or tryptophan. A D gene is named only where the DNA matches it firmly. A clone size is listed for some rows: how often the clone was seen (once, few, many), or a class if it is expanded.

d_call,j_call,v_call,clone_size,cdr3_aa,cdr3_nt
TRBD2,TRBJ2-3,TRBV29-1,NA,CSVGRTSGRWIDTQYF,TGCAGCGTTGGTAGGACTAGCGGGAGATGGATAGATACGCAGTATTTT
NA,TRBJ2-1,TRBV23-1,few,CASSQTIRVRNTAQEQFF,TGCGCCAGCAGTCAAACCATTCGGGTGAGAAATACGGCGCAAGAGCAGTTCTTC
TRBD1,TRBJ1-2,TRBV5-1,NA,CASSSGQGGNGYTF,TGCGCCAGCAGCTCGGGACAGGGAGGAAATGGCTACACCTTC
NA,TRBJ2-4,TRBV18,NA,CASSLRAGEVQYF,TGTGCCAGCTCACTCAGGGCAGGGGAAGTTCAGTACTTC
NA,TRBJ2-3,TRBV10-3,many,CAISENPAGSTDTQYF,TGTGCCATCAGTGAAAACCCGGCGGGGAGCACAGATACGCAGTATTTT
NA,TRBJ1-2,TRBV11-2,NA,CASSPPYIGGARGYTF,TGTGCCAGCAGCCCACCCTATATTGGGGGGGCGAGGGGCTACACCTTC
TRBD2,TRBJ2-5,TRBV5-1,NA,CASSLQGSGVETQYF,TGCGCCAGCAGCTTGCAGGGTAGCGGGGTAGAGACCCAGTACTTC
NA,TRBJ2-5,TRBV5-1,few,CASSLGAVLADQETQYF,TGCGCCAGCAGCCTTGGTGCGGTGTTAGCGGATCAAGAGACCCAGTACTTC
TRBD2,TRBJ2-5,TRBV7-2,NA,CASGPGLAVQETQYF,TGTGCCAGCGGACCGGGACTAGCGGTACAAGAGACCCAGTACTTC
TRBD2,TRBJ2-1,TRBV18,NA,CASSFSGESSYNEQFF,TGTGCCAGCTCGTTCAGCGGGGAGAGCTCCTACAATGAGCAGTTCTTC
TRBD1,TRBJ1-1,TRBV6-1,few,CASRKTGTANTEAFF,TGTGCCAGCAGGAAAACCGGGACAGCGAACACTGAAGCTTTCTTT
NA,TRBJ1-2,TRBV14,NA,CASSRGRWEGYTF,TGTGCCAGCAGTAGAGGCCGGTGGGAGGGCTACACCTTC
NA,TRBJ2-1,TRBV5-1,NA,CASSPGHGSYNEQFF,TGCGCCAGCAGCCCTGGACATGGTTCCTACAATGAGCAGTTCTTC
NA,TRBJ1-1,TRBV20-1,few,CSARGPRAQDTEAFF,TGCAGTGCTAGAGGCCCCAGGGCTCAAGACACTGAAGCTTTCTTT
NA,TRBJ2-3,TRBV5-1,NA,CASSLSHAAGTDTQYF,TGCGCCAGCAGCTTGTCACACGCGGCCGGCACAGATACGCAGTATTTT
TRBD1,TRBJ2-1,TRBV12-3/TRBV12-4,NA,CASSPRQGGQGEQFF,TGTGCCAGCAGTCCCCGACAGGGGGGTCAGGGTGAGCAGTTCTTC
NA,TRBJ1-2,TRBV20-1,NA,CSAQKATSGGYTF,TGCAGTGCCCAGAAAGCCACCTCAGGAGGCTACACCTTC
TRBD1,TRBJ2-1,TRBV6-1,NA,CASSLGGYGEQFF,TGTGCCAGCAGCCTAGGGGGCTATGGTGAGCAGTTCTTC
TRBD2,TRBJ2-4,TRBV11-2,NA,CASSPWTSGRDLAKNIQYF,TGTGCCAGCAGCCCATGGACTAGCGGGAGGGATTTGGCCAAAAACATTCAGTACTTC
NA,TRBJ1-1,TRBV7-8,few,CASSSRTVSENTEAFF,TGTGCCAGCAGCAGCCGGACAGTGTCTGAAAACACTGAAGCTTTCTTT
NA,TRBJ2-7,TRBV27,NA,CASRSGNNYEQYF,TGTGCCAGCCGCTCCGGGAATAACTACGAGCAGTACTTC
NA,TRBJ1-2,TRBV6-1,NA,CASSRMSSASGYTF,TGTGCCAGCAGCCGAATGTCCTCCGCAAGTGGCTACACCTTC
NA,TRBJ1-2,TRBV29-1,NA,CSVDPRVAGYTF,TGCAGCGTTGATCCCAGGGTTGCGGGCTACACCTTC
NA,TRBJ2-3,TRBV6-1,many,CASRGGSTDTQYF,TGTGCCAGTCGGGGCGGGAGCACAGATACGCAGTATTTT
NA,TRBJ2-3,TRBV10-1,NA,CATLRERFTDTQYF,TGCGCCACTCTGAGGGAGCGGTTCACAGATACGCAGTATTTT
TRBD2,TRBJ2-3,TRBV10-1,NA,CASSDWTSGPTDTQYF,TGCGCCAGCAGTGATTGGACTAGCGGGCCCACAGATACGCAGTATTTT
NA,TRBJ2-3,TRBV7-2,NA,CASSLIFGTSDTQYF,TGTGCCAGCAGCTTAATTTTCGGGACCTCAGATACGCAGTATTTT
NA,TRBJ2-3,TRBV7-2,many,CASSPTYLTDTQYF,TGTGCCAGCAGCCCGACTTACCTCACAGATACGCAGTATTTT
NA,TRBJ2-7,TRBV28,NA,CASGKHYEQYF,TGTGCCAGCGGAAAACATTACGAGCAGTACTTC
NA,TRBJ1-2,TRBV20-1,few,CSSLGSSNYGYTF,TGCAGTTCTTTGGGGAGTTCTAACTATGGCTACACCTTC
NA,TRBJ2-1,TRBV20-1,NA,CSARGAGVVRNEQFF,TGCAGTGCTAGGGGGGCGGGAGTGGTTCGCAATGAGCAGTTCTTC
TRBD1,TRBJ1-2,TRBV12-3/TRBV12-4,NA,CASSLRGGSLYGYTF,TGTGCCAGCAGCCTTCGAGGGGGCAGCCTCTATGGCTACACCTTC
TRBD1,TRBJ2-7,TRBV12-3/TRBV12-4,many,CASSPLTGGYEQYF,TGTGCCAGCAGCCCGCTCACAGGGGGTTACGAGCAGTACTTC
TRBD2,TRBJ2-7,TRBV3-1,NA,CASSQELAGAYRYEQYF,TGTGCCAGCAGCCAAGAACTAGCGGGAGCCTACCGTTACGAGCAGTACTTC
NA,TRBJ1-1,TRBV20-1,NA,CSAHRASLSTEAFF,TGCAGTGCGCACCGAGCATCGCTTAGCACTGAAGCTTTCTTT
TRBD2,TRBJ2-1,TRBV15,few,CATSRDLAGGIYNEQFF,TGTGCCACCAGCAGAGATCTAGCGGGAGGGATCTACAATGAGCAGTTCTTC
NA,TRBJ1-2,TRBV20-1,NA,CSARDGAGYGYTF,TGCAGTGCTAGAGATGGCGCAGGCTATGGCTACACCTTC
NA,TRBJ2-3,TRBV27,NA,CASSLRGPGRGLTDTQYF,TGTGCCAGCAGTTTACGGGGGCCTGGGCGGGGGCTCACAGATACGCAGTATTTT
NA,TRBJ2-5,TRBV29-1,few,CSAGGVPQETQYF,TGCAGCGCCGGAGGGGTCCCCCAAGAGACCCAGTACTTC
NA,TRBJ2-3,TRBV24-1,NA,CATSEVGTDTQYF,TGTGCCACCAGTGAGGTAGGGACAGATACGCAGTATTTT
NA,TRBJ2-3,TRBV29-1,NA,CSVVRGADTQYF,TGCAGCGTTGTCCGGGGAGCAGATACGCAGTATTTT
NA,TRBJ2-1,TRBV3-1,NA,CASSQQGINEQFF,TGTGCCAGCAGCCAACAGGGGATCAATGAGCAGTTCTTC
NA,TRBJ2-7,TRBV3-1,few,CASTPTGRPYEQYF,TGTGCCAGCACCCCGACAGGGAGGCCCTACGAGCAGTACTTC
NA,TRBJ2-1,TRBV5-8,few,CASLRFHWNEQFF,TGTGCCAGCCTAAGGTTCCATTGGAATGAGCAGTTCTTC
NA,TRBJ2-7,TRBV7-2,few,CASSSRDNYEQYF,TGTGCCAGCAGCTCCAGAGACAACTACGAGCAGTACTTC
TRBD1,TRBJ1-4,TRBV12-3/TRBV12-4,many,CASSLGQGAQEKLFF,TGTGCCAGCAGTTTGGGACAGGGGGCCCAGGAAAAACTGTTTTTT
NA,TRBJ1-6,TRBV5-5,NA,CASSFSNNSPLHF,TGTGCCAGCAGCTTTTCTAACAATTCACCCCTCCACTTT
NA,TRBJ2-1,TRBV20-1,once,CSARDPHSSGGKSEQFF,TGCAGTGCTAGAGACCCACACTCTTCCGGGGGAAAGAGTGAGCAGTTCTTC
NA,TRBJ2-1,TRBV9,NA,CASSVGSGYNEQFF,TGTGCCAGCAGCGTAGGGTCGGGATACAATGAGCAGTTCTTC
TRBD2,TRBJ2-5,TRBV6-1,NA,CASSPPGLAGVTQYF,TGTGCCAGCAGTCCGCCGGGACTAGCGGGGGTGACCCAGTACTTC
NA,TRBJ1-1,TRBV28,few,CASSFPFHRVNTEAFF,TGTGCCAGCAGTTTTCCATTCCACAGGGTGAACACTGAAGCTTTCTTT
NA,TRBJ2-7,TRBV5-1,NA,CASSLAQGIYQQYF,TGCGCCAGCAGCTTGGCCCAGGGCATCTACCAGCAGTACTTC
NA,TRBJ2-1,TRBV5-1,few,CASSTVLSYNEQFF,TGCGCCAGTTCGACAGTGCTCTCCTACAATGAGCAGTTCTTC
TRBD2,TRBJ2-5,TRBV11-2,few,CASSAGTSSETQYF,TGTGCCAGCAGCGCAGGGACTAGCTCGGAGACCCAGTACTTC